Below are 19 T cell receptor beta chains sequenced from a single sample in a study of radiation and T cells in renal cell carcinoma. Sample time point: blood 4 weeks post-SBRT, at nephrectomy. Treatment of the sample: 15 Gy SBRT to primary tumor, nephrectomy 4 weeks later. The table came from immunoSEQ multiplex PCR; TCRdb's copy has only in-frame clones and leaves some out. Of some 31,000 clones in the sample, roughly 80% were seen once. Source: blood, taken from a patient whose treatment included radiotherapy and nephrectomy. All receptors derive from a man in his 60s with renal cell carcinoma.

This clone qualifies as medium-sized. V is TRBV25-1 and J is TRBJ1-2; 8 bases align to TRBD1. CDR1 is MGHDK, CDR2 SYGVNS, per germline. This CDR3 spans 13 amino acids. The V and J ends lost 6 bases and 13 bases, in that order; junction bases with no gene match: 13. The CDR3 bases are TGTGCCAGCAGGGGACAGGAAGCCCCGATCTGCACCTTC. As protein: CASRGQEAPICTF.

V usage is TRBV11-3 and J usage is TRBJ2-2; a weak D match, TRBD2 (6 bases). The germline V and J ends were trimmed by 5 bases and 4 bases, with 17 bases remaining between them. Per germline, CDR1 SGHNT and CDR2 YENEEA. This CDR3 is 16 amino acids long. This CDR3 reads CASSPAGGRSTGELFF. DNA for the CDR3: TGTGCCAGCAGCCCGGCCGGGGGTCGGTCCACCGGGGAGCTGTTTTTT.

The gene calls are TRBV5-5 and TRBJ1-1, with 9 bases that match TRBD1. CDR1 is SGHKS and CDR2 is YYEKEE in the germline V gene (reference sequence). The CDR3 is made up of 14 amino acids. V was clipped by 2 bases and J by 6 bases; unmatched bases: 5. The DNA of the CDR3 is TGTGCCAGCAGCTTACAGGGGGCGCGGGCTGAAGCTTTCTTT. Translating it yields CASSLQGARAEAFF.

The V and J genes are TRBV5-1 and TRBJ2-7, with a weak D call TRBD2 (6 bases). Trimming cost V 1 base and J 2 bases, with 10 bases left between them. The CDR3 spans 14 residues. Germline V gene data show CDR1 as SGHRS and CDR2 as YFSETQ. CDR3 sequence (DNA): TGCGCCAGCAGCTTGTGGCTAGCGACCTACGAGCAGTACTTC. It codes for CASSLWLATYEQYF.

The table lists this clone with a few counts. This chain links TRBV15 with TRBJ1-4; D may be TRBD1 (5 bases). Trimming took off 4 bases at V and 7 bases at J, with 19 bases between the two ends. The CDR3 spans 16 residues. Germline CDR1 and CDR2: LNHNV and YYDKDF (reference sequence). Written as DNA, the CDR3 is TGTGCCACCAGCAAAGTCTGGGACCCGGGCAGTGAAAAACTGTTTTTT. Translation: CATSKVWDPGSEKLFF.

The chain couples TRBV10-1 to TRBJ2-7, with 7 bases that match TRBD1. The V and J ends lost 3 bases and 4 bases, in that order; junction bases with no gene match: 6. This CDR3 spans 14 amino acids. CDR1 and CDR2 (germline): WNHNN, SYGVQD (reference sequence). The CDR3 protein is CASSDPGQAYEQYF. Written as DNA, the CDR3 is TGCGCCAGCAGTGATCCTGGACAGGCTTACGAGCAGTACTTC.

This clone appeared once. This chain joins TRBV2 and TRBJ1-6, with a weak D call TRBD1 (5 bases). V was pared by 4 bases and J by 0 bases, with 10 bases between. The germline V gene encodes CDR1 SNHLY and CDR2 FYNNEI. The CDR3 consists of 16 residues. This CDR3 is CASSAWGDSYNSPLHF. CDR3 in DNA: TGTGCCAGCAGTGCATGGGGGGACTCCTATAATTCACCCCTCCACTTT.

The V and J genes are TRBV11-2 and TRBJ2-3, with D possibly matching TRBD2 (6 bases). Germline assignment: CDR1 SGHAT and CDR2 FQNNGV. The CDR3 consists of 18 residues. With 0 bases removed from V and 1 base from J, the gap between germline ends came to 17 bases. The CDR3: CASSLDRAQRVRTDTQYF. CDR3 sequence (DNA): TGTGCCAGCAGCTTAGATCGTGCCCAGCGGGTCCGCACAGATACGCAGTATTTT. Full variable domain (remainder filled in from reference TRBV11-2 and TRBJ2-3): EAGVAQSPRYKIIEKRQSVAFWCNPISGHATLYWYQQILGQGPKLLIQFQNNGVVDDSQLPKDRFSAERLKGVDSTLKIQPAKLEDSAVYLCASSLDRAQRVRTDTQYFGPGTRLTVL.

The rearrangement links TRBV7-9 to TRBJ1-1; the D gene is possibly TRBD1 (5 bases). This CDR3 has 14 amino acids. Germline CDR1 is SEHNR and CDR2 is FQNEAQ (reference sequence). The ends were cut back, 2 bases at V and 5 bases at J, with 12 bases in the middle. CDR3: CASSLMSGGTEAFF. The CDR3 DNA reads as TGTGCCAGCAGCTTAATGTCGGGGGGGACTGAAGCTTTCTTT.

V usage is TRBV5-1 and J usage is TRBJ2-3; D gene unclear. Trimming removed 2 bases at V and 6 bases at J, with 10 bases between. The CDR3 spans 13 residues. Germline CDR1 reads SGHRS; CDR2 reads YFSETQ. DNA for the CDR3: TGCGCCAGCAGCTTAGCCCGCGAGGATACGCAGTATTTT. It yields the protein CASSLAREDTQYF.

V gene TRBV6-1 combines with J gene TRBJ1-6, with TRBD1 identical over 7 bases. This CDR3 region has 13 residues. Losses at the gene ends were 3 bases for V and 7 bases for J; bases not matched to a gene: 0. In germline, CDR1 is MNHNS, CDR2 SASEGT. CDR3 in amino acids: CASSDRGNSPLHF. CDR3 DNA: TGTGCCAGCAGTGACAGGGGGAATTCACCCCTCCACTTT.

The rearrangement joins TRBV2 to TRBJ1-6; tentative D call: TRBD1 (5 bases). The length of the CDR3 is 15 residues. Trimming took off 2 bases at V and 8 bases at J, with 13 bases between the two ends. Germline values: CDR1 SNHLY, CDR2 FYNNEI. The CDR3 coding sequence is TGTGCCAGCAGTGAACTAGGGCAGGGTCATTCACCCCTCCACTTT. This encodes CASSELGQGHSPLHF.

The chain is built from TRBV7-9 and TRBJ2-7; tentatively, D is TRBD2 (6 bases). Germline V gene lookup returns CDR1 SEHNR and CDR2 FQNEAQ (reference sequence). Trimming left V 3 bases short and J 0 bases short, with 9 bases between. The CDR3 is 14 amino acids. This CDR3 reads CASSFRESSYEQYF. CDR3 DNA: TGTGCCAGCAGCTTCCGGGAGAGCTCCTACGAGCAGTACTTC.

This clone is labeled as hyperexpanded. The CDR3 sequence is CAISDVSQVEGEKLFF. CDR3 in DNA: TGTGCCATCAGTGACGTCTCGCAGGTTGAGGGTGAAAAACTGTTTTTT. The chain combines TRBV10-3 with TRBJ1-4; D is uncertain. Trimming pared 3 bases from V and 7 bases from J, leaving 18 bases between. Germline CDR1 is ENHRY and CDR2 is SYGVKD. The CDR3 covers 16 residues.

This clone appeared a few times. The rearrangement joins TRBV4-2 to TRBJ2-1; possibly TRBD2 for D (5 bases). The germline CDR1 and CDR2 sequences are LGHNA and YNFKEQ. The V end lost 1 base, the J end lost 7 bases, and 14 bases lay between the germline ends. The CDR3 loop spans 15 amino acids. The CDR3 DNA sequence: TGTGCCAGCAGCCAAGTATGGGCTAGCTCAAATGAGCAGTTCTTC. As protein: CASSQVWASSNEQFF.

The chain carries TRBV30 and TRBJ1-5, with D unresolved. CDR1 is GTSNPN, CDR2 SVGIG, per germline (reference sequence). The CDR3 contains 14 residues. V lost 8 bases, J lost 2 bases, and 16 bases lay in between. This chain's CDR3 is CALSDPGGNQPQHF. CDR3 sequence (DNA): TGTGCCCTGAGTGACCCCGGGGGCAATCAGCCCCAGCATTTT.

This chain uses TRBV18 with TRBJ1-2; maybe TRBD1 (6 bases). V was shortened by 3 bases and J by 4 bases, with 15 bases between the two germline ends. The V gene's germline CDR1 is KGHSH and CDR2 LQKENI. The CDR3 consists of 15 residues. Written as DNA, the CDR3 is TGTGCCAGCTCACCCCGGCGGGGGGCGAGCTATGGCTACACCTTC. Translated, it gives CASSPRRGASYGYTF.

V and J are TRBV5-1 and TRBJ2-5, with D possibly matching TRBD2 (5 bases). The closer fit of TRBJ2-7 to the DNA end suggests the J call may be wrong. The CDR3 contains 15 residues. The germline CDR1 and CDR2 sequences are SGHRS and YFSETQ. The CDR3 bases are TGCGCCAGCAGCTTGAAGGACTCGCCGGGCTACGAGCAGTACTTC. This encodes CASSLKDSPGYEQYF.

The V gene is TRBV27, the J gene TRBJ2-1; 7 nucleotides match TRBD1. This CDR3 is 14 amino acids long. The ends lost 6 bases at V and 1 base at J; junction bases unmatched: 3. In germline, CDR1 is MNHEY, CDR2 SMNVEV (reference sequence). CDR3 in DNA: TGTGCCAGCAGCCCAGGGGGATCCTACAATGAGCAGTTCTTC. This codes for CASSPGGSYNEQFF.